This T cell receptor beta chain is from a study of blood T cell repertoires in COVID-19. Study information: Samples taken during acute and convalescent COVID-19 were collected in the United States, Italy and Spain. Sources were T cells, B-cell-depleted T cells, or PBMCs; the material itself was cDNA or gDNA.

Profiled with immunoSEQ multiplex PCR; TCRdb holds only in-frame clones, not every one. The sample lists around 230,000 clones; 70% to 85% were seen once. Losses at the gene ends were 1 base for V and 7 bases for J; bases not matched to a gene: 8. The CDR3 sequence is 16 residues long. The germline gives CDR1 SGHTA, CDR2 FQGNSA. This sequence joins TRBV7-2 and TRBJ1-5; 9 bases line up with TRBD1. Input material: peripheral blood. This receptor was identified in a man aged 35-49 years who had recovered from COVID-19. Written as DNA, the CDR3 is TGTGCCAGCAGCTTAGTGCCGGGACAGGGACAACAGCCCCAGCATTTT. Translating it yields CASSLVPGQGQQPQHF.